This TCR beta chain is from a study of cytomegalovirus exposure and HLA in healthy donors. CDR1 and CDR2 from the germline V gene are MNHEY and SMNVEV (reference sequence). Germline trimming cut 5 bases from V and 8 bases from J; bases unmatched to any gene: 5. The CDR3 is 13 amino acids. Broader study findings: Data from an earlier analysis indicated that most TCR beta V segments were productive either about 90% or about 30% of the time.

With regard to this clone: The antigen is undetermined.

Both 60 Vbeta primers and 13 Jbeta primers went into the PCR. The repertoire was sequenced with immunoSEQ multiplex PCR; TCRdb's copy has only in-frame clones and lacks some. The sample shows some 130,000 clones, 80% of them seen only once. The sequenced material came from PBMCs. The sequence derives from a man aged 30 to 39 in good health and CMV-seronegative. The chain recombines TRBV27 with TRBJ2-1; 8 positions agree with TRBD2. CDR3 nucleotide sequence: TGTGCCAGCAGTCTCGGACTAGCAGATGAGCAGTTCTTC. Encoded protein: CASSLGLADEQFF.